The 32 T cell receptor beta chains below all came from one sample that was sequenced in a study of CD8+CD57+ T cells in acquired aplastic anemia. The template for TCR beta VDJ and CDR3 sequence profiling was genomic DNA. TCRdb re-derived calls from the reads in MiXCR, one entry per CDR3 protein. The table lists about 81,000 distinct CDR3 sequences, under 50% of them singletons, with around 63% in the top ten. Material for sequencing was sorted CD4+, CD8+, or CD8+CD57+ T cells (not recorded which) from PBMCs. Every receptor here comes from a human donor in good health, serving as a control.

This chain links TRBV10-2 with TRBJ2-1; TRBD1 aligns across 9 bases. This CDR3 is 15 amino acids long. Losses at the gene ends were 2 bases for V and 6 bases for J; bases not matched to a gene: 5. From germline, CDR1 is WSHSY and CDR2 SAAADI. The CDR3 nucleotides are TGCGCCAGCAGTGAGAGGGGGACAGGGACCAATGAGCAGTTCTTC. It yields the protein CASSERGTGTNEQFF.

The chain has TRBV7-3 and TRBJ1-2, with TRBD1 identical over 10 bases. Germline CDR1 and CDR2: SGHTA and FQGTGA. The CDR3 spans 14 residues. The V gene end was trimmed by 0 bases and the J gene end by 6 bases; junction bases not matched to a gene: 1. The CDR3 nucleotides read TGTGCCAGCAGCTTAACCGGGACAGGGGATGGCTACACCTTC. Protein: CASSLTGTGDGYTF.

The V and J genes are TRBV6-1 and TRBJ2-1; weak D call: TRBD1 (5 bases). The ends were cut back, 8 bases at V and 6 bases at J, with 14 bases in the middle. The CDR3 loop spans 13 amino acids. The germline gives CDR1 MNHNS, CDR2 SASEGT. CDR3 sequence (DNA): TGTGCCAGCGGGGCAATCCAATCCAATGAGCAGTTCTTC. Protein sequence: CASGAIQSNEQFF.

This clonotype showed up just once. V is TRBV10-1 and J is TRBJ1-1; D is undetermined. Trimming stripped 3 bases from V and 4 bases from J, with 15 bases between. This CDR3 spans 15 amino acids. CDR1 is WNHNN, CDR2 SYGVQD, per germline (reference sequence). CDR3 region: CASSDPGIAATEAFF. DNA of the CDR3: TGCGCCAGCAGTGACCCCGGGATCGCGGCCACTGAAGCTTTCTTT.

V usage is TRBV9 and J usage is TRBJ2-2; TRBD1 matches 9 bases. This CDR3 contains 15 residues. Germline-derived CDR1 and CDR2 are SGDLS and YYNGEE. V lost 4 bases and J lost 3; bases outside the gene matches: 4. The CDR3 region is CASSSRTGDTGELFF. The DNA for the CDR3 is TGTGCCAGCAGCTCGAGGACAGGGGACACCGGGGAGCTGTTTTTT.

The J gene is TRBJ1-5, the V gene TRBV19; no reliable D call. The CDR3 contains 14 residues. Trimming stripped 6 bases from V and 0 bases from J, with 9 bases between. Germline CDR1 and CDR2: LNHDA and SQIVND (reference sequence). The CDR3 bases are TGTGCCAGTAGGTCACCCTTTAGCAATCAGCCCCAGCATTTT. Translated, it gives CASRSPFSNQPQHF.

The rearrangement uses TRBV2 and TRBJ2-7, with D possibly being TRBD1 or TRBD2 (5 bases each). The V gene lost 6 bases and the J gene lost 6 bases, with 18 bases spanning the gap. Germline V CDR1 and CDR2: SNHLY, FYNNEI. The CDR3 runs 14 residues. CDR3 protein: CASRTGTDPGEQYF. As DNA, the CDR3 is TGTGCCAGCAGGACCGGGACCGATCCTGGCGAGCAGTACTTC.

V usage is TRBV25-1 and J usage is TRBJ2-3, with TRBD2 identical over 9 bases. CDR1 is MGHDK and CDR2 is SYGVNS in the germline V gene. The CDR3 runs to 17 residues. Germline trimming cut 6 bases from V and 1 base from J; bases unmatched to any gene: 11. The CDR3 protein is CASSARLAAGGTDTQYF. Written as DNA, the CDR3 is TGTGCCAGCAGCGCAAGACTAGCGGCGGGGGGCACAGATACGCAGTATTTT. Supplemented by reference TRBV25-1 and TRBJ2-3, the full variable domain reads EADIYQTPRYLVIGTGKKITLECSQTMGHDKMYWYQQDPGMELHLIHYSYGVNSTEKGDLSSESTVSRIRTEHFPLTLESARPSHTSQYLCASSARLAAGGTDTQYFGPGTRLTVL.

Worth noting for this clonotype: This may be a read error: a much more frequent sequence differs by one nucleotide. Since no conserved phenylalanine or tryptophan closes the CDR3, a read error is the likely cause. V is TRBV11-2 and J is TRBJ2-7; D possibly corresponds to TRBD2 (6 bases). The CDR3 has 14 amino acids. Germline CDR1 reads SGHAT; CDR2 reads FQNNGV. V was pared by 0 bases and J by 2 bases, with 8 bases between. The CDR3 loop reads CASSLDSGAYEQYL. The CDR3 DNA reads TGTGCCAGCAGCTTAGATAGCGGAGCCTACGAGCAGTACCTC.

This clonotype was counted ten times or more. The J gene is TRBJ2-1, the V gene TRBV7-9; D remains ambiguous. This CDR3 is built from 11 residues. Trimming left V 6 bases short and J 9 bases short, with 9 bases between. Germline-derived CDR1 and CDR2 are SEHNR and FQNEAQ (reference sequence). This chain's CDR3 is CASSTTREQFF. The CDR3 DNA is TGTGCCAGCAGTACAACTCGTGAGCAGTTCTTC.

This clonotype showed up just a few times. This chain uses TRBV5-6 with TRBJ1-6; no firm D call. This CDR3 spans 16 amino acids. Germline V gene data show CDR1 as SGHDT and CDR2 as YYEEEE. Deletions cut 0 bases from V and 7 bases from J, with 14 bases between. CDR3 amino acids: CASSLVGEGLNSPLHF. CDR3 nucleotide sequence: TGTGCCAGCAGCTTGGTGGGTGAGGGCCTGAATTCACCCCTCCACTTT.

This clonotype was counted many times. The chain links TRBV7-9 to TRBJ2-7; the D is unclear. CDR3 length equals 13 residues. Germline-derived CDR1 and CDR2 are SEHNR and FQNEAQ (reference sequence). V was cut by 4 bases and J by 1 base, with 8 bases left in between. The CDR3 region has the DNA TGTGCCAGCAGCTCCACAGCTTCCTACGAGCAGTACTTC. This gives the protein CASSSTASYEQYF.

This clonotype was detected a few times. A much larger clone differs from this one at a single base, so this may be a read error. V gene TRBV20-1 combines with J gene TRBJ1-2, with D possibly being TRBD1 (5 bases). CDR3 size: 15 residues. The germline CDR1 and CDR2 sequences are DFQATT and SNEGSKA (reference sequence). The CDR3 DNA reads as TGCAGTCCTAGGCTCCGCGGGGCGGTTAACTATGGCTACACCTTC. Translation gives CSPRLRGAVNYGYTF.

J is TRBJ1-6 and V is TRBV15; no clear D. The CDR3 consists of 15 residues. The germline gives CDR1 LNHNV, CDR2 YYDKDF (reference sequence). V lost 0 bases to trimming and J lost 4 bases, with 7 bases between them. The CDR3 DNA reads as TGTGCCACCAGCAGAGACGGGCAATATAATTCACCCCTCCACTTT. Its translation: CATSRDGQYNSPLHF.

This clonotype was detected many times. This chain connects TRBV20-1 to TRBJ1-5, with D perhaps matching TRBD1 (6 bases). CDR1 and CDR2 (germline): DFQATT, SNEGSKA (reference sequence). The V and J ends lost 0 bases and 3 bases respectively, with 12 bases between them. The CDR3 length is 15 residues. The CDR3 DNA sequence: TGCAGTGCTAGAGAAACTACAGGGACCAATCAGCCCCAGCATTTT. It is translated as CSARETTGTNQPQHF.

This clonotype has at least ten counts. The chain has TRBV25-1 and TRBJ2-3; D ambiguous. V lost 6 bases, J lost 2 bases, and 18 bases lay in between. CDR3 length: 16 amino acids. Germline lookup yields CDR1 MGHDK and CDR2 SYGVNS. This CDR3 is CASSLKRDAPTDTQYF. DNA of the CDR3: TGTGCCAGCAGCCTCAAACGAGATGCCCCCACAGATACGCAGTATTTT.

This chain joins TRBV3-1 and TRBJ2-7; D is unclear. The V gene's germline CDR1 is LGHDT and CDR2 YNNKEL (reference sequence). The CDR3 covers 14 residues. The germline V and J ends were trimmed by 0 bases and 0 bases, with 6 bases remaining between them. In nucleotides, the CDR3 is TGTGCCAGCAGCCAAGACGGAGTCTCCTACGAGCAGTACTTC. It yields the protein CASSQDGVSYEQYF.

This clonotype was found many times. CDR3 protein: CASSREQQNTGELFF. CDR3 coding DNA: TGTGCCAGCAGCCGAGAACAGCAGAACACCGGGGAGCTGTTTTTT. The chain combines TRBV7-6 with TRBJ2-2; unclear D gene. The length of the CDR3 is 15 residues. Germline V gives CDR1 SGHVS, CDR2 FNYEAQ. Trimming pared 5 bases from V and 1 base from J, leaving 11 bases between.

This clonotype was observed a few times. The chain carries TRBV12-3 or TRBV12-4 and TRBJ2-1; D is unclear. CDR3 length: 15 amino acids. V shed 2 bases and J shed 0 bases, with 8 bases lying between them. CDR3 DNA sequence: TGTGCCAGCAGTTTATCGGATAGCTCCTACAATGAGCAGTTCTTC. It specifies CASSLSDSSYNEQFF.

This clonotype was picked up many times. The chain couples TRBV6-5 to TRBJ2-7, with D uncertain. The CDR3 contains 13 residues. V shed 4 bases and J shed 2 bases, with 9 bases lying between them. The germline V gene encodes CDR1 MNHEY and CDR2 SVGAGI. The CDR3 DNA is TGTGCCAGCAGTTTAGGTGTTACCTACGAGCAGTACTTC. It encodes CASSLGVTYEQYF.

Only a few counts were recorded for this clonotype. The V and J genes are TRBV7-6 and TRBJ2-1; D not resolved. V was pared by 8 bases and J by 5 bases, with 10 bases between. The CDR3 runs 12 residues. Germline V gene sequence: CDR1 SGHVS, CDR2 FNYEAQ. The CDR3 DNA reads TGTGCCAGCGGTCGGAAGGACAATGAGCAGTTCTTC. This encodes CASGRKDNEQFF.

CDR3 amino acids: CASGLAPYEQFF. As DNA, the CDR3 is TGTGCTAGTGGTTTGGCCCCCTATGAGCAGTTCTTC. This rearrangement joins TRBV12-5 to TRBJ2-1; D is ambiguous. Trimming stripped 1 base from V and 8 bases from J, with 6 bases between. The CDR3 loop spans 12 amino acids. Germline-derived CDR1 and CDR2 are LGHNT and FRNRAP.

This clonotype was seen only a few times. The chain is built from TRBV4-1 and TRBJ1-1, with D uncertain. Trimming pared 1 base from V and 1 base from J, leaving 7 bases between. The germline V gene has CDR1 MGHRA and CDR2 YSYEKL. The CDR3 is 14 residues long. CDR3 in DNA: TGCGCCAGCAGCCAAGTACCCGGGAACACTGAAGCTTTCTTT. Its translation: CASSQVPGNTEAFF.

To note about this clonotype: This may stem from a read error, because a much larger clone lies one nucleotide away. V is TRBV14 and J is TRBJ1-2, with a tentative D call TRBD1 (5 bases). Germline loops: CDR1 SGHDN, CDR2 FVKESK. The CDR3 sequence is 15 residues long. The CDR3 sequence: CACSQIGGGNYGYTF. The CDR3 DNA reads as TGTGCCTGCAGCCAAATCGGCGGGGGAAACTATGGCTACACCTTC. Full variable domain (missing parts from reference TRBV14 and TRBJ1-2): EAGVTQFPSHSVIEKGQTVTLRCDPISGHDNLYWYRRVMGKEIKFLLHFVKESKQDESGMPNNRFLAERTGGTYSTLKVQPAELEDSGVYFCACSQIGGGNYGYTFGSGTRLTVV.

Ten or more counts support this clonotype. The rearrangement joins TRBV6-1 to TRBJ1-6, with 7 bases aligning to TRBD1. Germline-derived CDR1 and CDR2 are MNHNS and SASEGT. V lost 6 bases and J lost 2; bases outside the gene matches: 4. The CDR3 contains 15 residues. The chain's CDR3 is CASRLDRPYNSPLHF. CDR3 in DNA: TGTGCCAGCAGGCTGGACAGGCCCTATAATTCACCCCTCCACTTT.

This clonotype was recorded at least ten times. The chain carries TRBV25-1 and TRBJ2-3, with 10 bases fitting TRBD2. The CDR3 length is 14 residues. Losses at the gene ends were 4 bases for V and 6 bases for J; bases not matched to a gene: 4. Germline loops: CDR1 MGHDK, CDR2 SYGVNS. The CDR3: CASSALAGVDTQYF. The CDR3 coding sequence is TGTGCCAGCAGTGCCCTAGCGGGAGTGGATACGCAGTATTTT.

The chain recombines TRBV19 with TRBJ2-7, with 7 positions matching TRBD1. This CDR3 comprises 14 residues. Germline trimming cut 4 bases from V and 2 bases from J; bases unmatched to any gene: 5. Looked up from germline, CDR1 is LNHDA and CDR2 is SQIVND (reference sequence). The CDR3 region is CASSSGQDAYEQYF. For the CDR3, the DNA is TGTGCCAGTAGTAGTGGACAGGACGCCTACGAGCAGTACTTC.

This clonotype has at least ten counts. CDR3 protein: CASSFSSTDTQYF. CDR3 coding DNA: TGTGCCAGCAGTTTTAGCTCCACAGATACGCAGTATTTT. V gene TRBV25-1 combines with J gene TRBJ2-3; D is ambiguous. Germline V CDR1 and CDR2: MGHDK, SYGVNS. CDR3 length: 13 residues. V lost 5 bases and J lost 2, with 8 bases in between.

The table lists this clonotype with many counts. This chain uses TRBV9 with TRBJ1-1; D might be TRBD1 (6 bases). The CDR3 covers 14 residues. The germline V gene encodes CDR1 SGDLS and CDR2 YYNGEE. V was clipped by 4 bases and J by 2 bases, with 12 bases between them. The CDR3 DNA sequence: TGTGCCAGCAGCACGGAGACAGGAAACACTGAAGCTTTCTTT. This encodes CASSTETGNTEAFF.

There are a few counts of this clonotype. V and J are TRBV24-1 and TRBJ2-1; D is uncertain. This CDR3 comprises 14 residues. CDR1 and CDR2 (germline): KGHDR, SFDVKD. V was shortened by 3 bases and J by 5 bases, with 10 bases between the two germline ends. For the CDR3, the DNA is TGTGCCACCAGTGATATAGCTGGACACAATGAGCAGTTCTTC. It encodes CATSDIAGHNEQFF.

Concerning this clonotype itself: A much bigger clone sits one base away, suggesting this may be a read error. The chain recombines TRBV6-5 with TRBJ1-2; TRBD1 aligns across 8 bases. This CDR3 has 15 residues. The germline CDR1 and CDR2 sequences are MNHEY and SVGAGI. The CDR3 coding sequence is TGTGCCAGCAGTTATTCTGCGACAGGGGACTATGGCAACACCTTC. This encodes CASSYSATGDYGNTF.

On this clonotype: With a much larger clone just one base away, this may be a read error. J is TRBJ1-6 and V is TRBV27; TRBD1 matches at 9 bases. V lost 4 bases, J lost 8 bases, and 3 bases stayed unmatched. Germline CDR1 reads MNHEY; CDR2 reads SMNVEV (reference sequence). The length of the CDR3 is 14 residues. The CDR3 DNA follows: TGTGCCAGCAGTTATACAGGGGGCGATTCACCCCTCCACTTT. Residues: CASSYTGGDSPLHF.